This TCR beta chain comes out of a study of CXCR3-negative and CXCR3-positive naive CD8 T cells. Comment on this clonotype: Its specificity is not known.

Libraries were UMI-labeled 5' RACE TRB cDNA. One entry per CDR3 protein, without DNA, is what TCRdb gives after re-calling the 5' RACE reads. In all, the sample yields about 90,000 distinct CDR3 sequences. Study results and limitations: Both naive subsets showed comparably high diversity, and memory CD8+ cells showed much lower diversity.

The CDR3 is 13 amino acids. This clonotype was obtained from a human donor in good health. Some clones in this sample may be carry-over from other donors' samples. The chain carries TRBV12-3 or TRBV12-4 and TRBJ1-4. The material sequenced was naive CXCR3- CD8+ T cells from blood. Subset of the sample: CD45RO-CCR7+CD27+CD95- naive CD8+ T cells lacking CXCR3 (TNR3-). CDR3 in amino acids: CASSFRSDEKLFF.